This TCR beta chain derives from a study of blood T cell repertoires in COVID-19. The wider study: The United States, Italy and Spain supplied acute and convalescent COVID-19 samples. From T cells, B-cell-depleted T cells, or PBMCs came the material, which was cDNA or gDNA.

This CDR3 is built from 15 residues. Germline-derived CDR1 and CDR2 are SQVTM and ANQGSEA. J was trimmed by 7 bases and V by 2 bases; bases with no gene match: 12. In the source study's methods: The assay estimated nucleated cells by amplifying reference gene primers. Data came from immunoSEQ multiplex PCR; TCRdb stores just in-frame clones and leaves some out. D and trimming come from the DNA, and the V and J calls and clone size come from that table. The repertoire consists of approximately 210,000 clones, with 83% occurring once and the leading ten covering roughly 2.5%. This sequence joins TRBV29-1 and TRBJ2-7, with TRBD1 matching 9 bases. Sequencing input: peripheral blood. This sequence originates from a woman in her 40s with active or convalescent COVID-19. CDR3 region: CSVEKVGTGRKEQYF. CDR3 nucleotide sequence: TGCAGCGTTGAAAAGGTCGGGACAGGGAGGAAGGAGCAGTACTTC.